The clone carrying this TCR beta chain was recorded many times. The germline V gene encodes CDR1 SGHTA and CDR2 FQGNSA. CDR3 length equals 15 residues. V shed 2 bases and J 8 bases; nucleotides not matched to a gene: 6. Time point meaning: patch test 1, 2 weeks after DPC sensitization. Treatment here: therapeutic diphenylcyclopropenone sensitization with weekly scalp DPC. The entry originates in a study of human T cells and chemical hapten exposure. Whole-study context: During the roughly 25-week study period, patients had diphenylcyclopropenone applied to the scalp every week. The study patch tested 0.01% DPC on the upper back and read results at 6 days.

TCRdb passed the RACE reads through MiXCR, listing each CDR3 protein once. The sample lists some 49,000 distinct CDR3 sequences, approximately 9.1% occurring once. This specimen was whole blood, taken in connection with sensitization to the hapten diphenylcyclopropenone (DPC). The rearrangement links TRBV7-2 to TRBJ2-1; TRBD2 matches at 10 bases. The sequence was obtained from a woman between 50 and 59 years old with alopecia areata. Some clones in this sample may be carry-over from other donors' samples. CDR3 in amino acids: CASSLNSGRSHEQFF. The CDR3 DNA sequence: TGTGCCAGCAGCTTAAATAGCGGGAGGTCCCATGAGCAGTTCTTC.